This T cell receptor (beta chain) was obtained from a study of T cell repertoires in cytomegalovirus infection. At the level of the study: Public TCR beta signatures indicated both CMV infection and matching HLA type.

The CDR3 extends over 14 amino acids. The germline V and J ends were trimmed by 0 bases and 3 bases, with 10 bases remaining between them. Germline loops: CDR1 SQVTM, CDR2 ANQGSEA. As concerns this clonotype: The antigen is undetermined.

Study conclusions and caveats: Across the ex vivo response, the dominant clonotypes were HLA-C-restricted CMV-specific TCR beta clonotypes. CMV carriers having the relevant HLA were flagged by cumulative public TCR beta family frequency.

TCRdb analysed the reads with MiXCR anew, one entry per CDR3 protein. The data show tens of thousands of distinct CDR3 sequences, with 33% seen just once and approximately 70% held by the top ten. The material sequenced was PBMCs, sequenced either directly or after in vitro stimulation (not recorded which). The receptor comes from a human donor in good health (CMV status not recorded). Some clones in this sample may be carry-over from other donors' samples. This chain connects TRBV29-1 to TRBJ2-3; D is unclear. The CDR3 region is CSVEDWLETDTQYF. As DNA, the CDR3 is TGCAGCGTTGAAGATTGGCTGGAAACAGATACGCAGTATTTT.